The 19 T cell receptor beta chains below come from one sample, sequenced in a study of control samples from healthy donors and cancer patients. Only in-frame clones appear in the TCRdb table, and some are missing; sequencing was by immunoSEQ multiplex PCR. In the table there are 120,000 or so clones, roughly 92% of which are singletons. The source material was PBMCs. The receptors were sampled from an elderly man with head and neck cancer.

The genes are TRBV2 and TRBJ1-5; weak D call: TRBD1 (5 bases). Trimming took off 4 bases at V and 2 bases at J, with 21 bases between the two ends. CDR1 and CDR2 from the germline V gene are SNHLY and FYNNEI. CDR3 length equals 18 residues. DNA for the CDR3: TGTGCCAGCAGTGCGATCGGGGCAGCTTATAGCGGCAATCAGCCCCAGCATTTT. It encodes CASSAIGAAYSGNQPQHF.

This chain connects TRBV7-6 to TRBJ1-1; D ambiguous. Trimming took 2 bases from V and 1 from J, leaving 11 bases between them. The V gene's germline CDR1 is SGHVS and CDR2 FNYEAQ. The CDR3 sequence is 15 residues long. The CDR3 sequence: CASSLRVGQNTEAFF. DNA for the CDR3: TGTGCCAGCAGCTTAAGGGTAGGGCAGAACACTGAAGCTTTCTTT. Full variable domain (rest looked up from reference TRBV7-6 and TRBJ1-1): GAGVSQSPRYKVTKRGQDVALRCDPISGHVSLYWYRQALGQGPEFLTYFNYEAQQDKSGLPNDRFSAERPEGSISTLTIQRTEQRDSAMYRCASSLRVGQNTEAFFGQGTRLTVV.

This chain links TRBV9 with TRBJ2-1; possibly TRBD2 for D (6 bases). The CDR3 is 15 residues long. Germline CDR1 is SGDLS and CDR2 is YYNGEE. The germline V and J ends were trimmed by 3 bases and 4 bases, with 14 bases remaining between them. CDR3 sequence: CASSASSGTYNEQFF. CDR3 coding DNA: TGTGCCAGCAGCGCCTCATCCGGGACTTACAATGAGCAGTTCTTC.

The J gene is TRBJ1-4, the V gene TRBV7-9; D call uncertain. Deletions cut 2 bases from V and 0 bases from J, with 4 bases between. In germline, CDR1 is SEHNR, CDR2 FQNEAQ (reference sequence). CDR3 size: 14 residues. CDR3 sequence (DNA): TGTGCCAGCAGCTTATTCGCAACTAATGAAAAACTGTTTTTT. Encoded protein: CASSLFATNEKLFF.

CDR3 sequence reads: CASRRLLAYEQYF. CDR3 bases: TGTGCCAGCAGACGCCTCCTGGCCTACGAGCAGTACTTC. The chain uses TRBV6-5 and TRBJ2-7; D is uncertain. The CDR3 has 13 residues. V gave up 6 bases and J gave up 2 bases, with 11 bases separating them. Per the germline V gene, CDR1 is MNHEY and CDR2 is SVGAGI.

As DNA, the CDR3 is TGTGCCAGCTCACCAGTGCCCAGTGGCAATCAGCCCCAGCATTTT. Amino acid sequence: CASSPVPSGNQPQHF. This chain connects TRBV18 to TRBJ1-5; D is uncertain. With 2 bases removed from V and 2 bases from J, the gap between germline ends came to 10 bases. Germline V gives CDR1 KGHSH, CDR2 LQKENI. CDR3 length equals 15 residues.

The CDR3 spells CASSLVMGGEAFF. The CDR3 DNA follows: TGTGCCAGCAGCTTAGTGATGGGAGGTGAAGCTTTCTTT. The V and J genes are TRBV11-3 and TRBJ1-1, with D unclear. Germline CDR1 and CDR2: SGHNT and YENEEA. The CDR3 extends over 13 amino acids. Trimming shortened V by 1 base and J by 7 bases, and 10 bases separated the two germline ends.

CDR3 residues: CASSLASGQSTYEQYF. CDR3 sequence (DNA): TGTGCCAGCAGCTTAGCCTCGGGACAGAGCACCTACGAGCAGTACTTC. The V call is TRBV7-2, the J call TRBJ2-7; 7 bases agree with TRBD1. CDR1 SGHTA and CDR2 FQGNSA come from the germline V gene. The CDR3 is 16 residues long. V lost 0 bases and J lost 2; bases outside the gene matches: 7.

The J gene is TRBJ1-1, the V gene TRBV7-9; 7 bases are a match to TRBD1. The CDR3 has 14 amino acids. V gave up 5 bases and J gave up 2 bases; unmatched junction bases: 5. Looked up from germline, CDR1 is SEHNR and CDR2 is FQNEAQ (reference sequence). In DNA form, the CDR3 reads TGTGCCAGCAGCCCACGACAGGGTAACACTGAAGCTTTCTTT. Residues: CASSPRQGNTEAFF.

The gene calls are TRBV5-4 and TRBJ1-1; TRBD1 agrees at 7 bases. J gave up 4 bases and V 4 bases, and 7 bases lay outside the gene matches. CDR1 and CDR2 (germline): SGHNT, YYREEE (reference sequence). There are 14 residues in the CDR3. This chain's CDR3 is CASSTYRGGTEAFF. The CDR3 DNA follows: TGTGCCAGCAGCACCTACAGGGGCGGCACTGAAGCTTTCTTT.

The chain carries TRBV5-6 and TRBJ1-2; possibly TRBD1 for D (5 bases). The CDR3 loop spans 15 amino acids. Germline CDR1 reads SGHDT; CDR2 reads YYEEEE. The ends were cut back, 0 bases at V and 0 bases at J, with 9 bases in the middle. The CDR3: CASSLGDRTNYGYTF. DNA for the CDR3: TGTGCCAGCAGCTTGGGTGACAGAACTAACTATGGCTACACCTTC.

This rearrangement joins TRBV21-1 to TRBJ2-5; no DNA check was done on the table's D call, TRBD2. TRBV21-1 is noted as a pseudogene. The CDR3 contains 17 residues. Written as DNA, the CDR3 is TGTGCCAGCACACAAGAGGCGGCGCGGGACGGCCAAGAGACCCAGTACTTC. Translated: CASTQEAARDGQETQYF.

This CDR3 reads CASSLWRGDTEAFF. CDR3 in DNA: TGTGCCAGCAGTTTATGGAGGGGGGACACTGAAGCTTTCTTT. This rearrangement joins TRBV27 to TRBJ1-1, with TRBD1 as a possible D gene (6 bases). Germline V CDR1 and CDR2: MNHEY, SMNVEV (reference sequence). The CDR3 length is 14 residues. Trimming removed 1 base at V and 3 bases at J, with 9 bases between.

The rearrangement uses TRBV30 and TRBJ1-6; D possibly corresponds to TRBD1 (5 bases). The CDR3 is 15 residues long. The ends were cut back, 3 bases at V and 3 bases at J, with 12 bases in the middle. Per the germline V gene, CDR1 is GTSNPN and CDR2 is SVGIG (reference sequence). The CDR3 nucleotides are TGTGCCTGGAGGGGGGACGCAGGCTATAATTCACCCCTCCACTTT. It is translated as CAWRGDAGYNSPLHF.

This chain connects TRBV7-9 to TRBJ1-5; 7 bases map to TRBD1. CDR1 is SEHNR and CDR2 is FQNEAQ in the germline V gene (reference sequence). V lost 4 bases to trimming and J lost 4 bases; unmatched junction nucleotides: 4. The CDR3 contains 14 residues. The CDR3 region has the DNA TGTGCCAGCAGCTCGGGACAGATTAATCAGCCCCAGCATTTT. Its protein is CASSSGQINQPQHF. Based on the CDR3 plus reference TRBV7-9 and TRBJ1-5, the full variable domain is DTGVSQNPRHKITKRGQNVTFRCDPISEHNRLYWYRQTLGQGPEFLTYFQNEAQLEKSRLLSDRFSAERPKGSFSTLEIQRTEQGDSAMYLCASSSGQINQPQHFGDGTRLSIL.

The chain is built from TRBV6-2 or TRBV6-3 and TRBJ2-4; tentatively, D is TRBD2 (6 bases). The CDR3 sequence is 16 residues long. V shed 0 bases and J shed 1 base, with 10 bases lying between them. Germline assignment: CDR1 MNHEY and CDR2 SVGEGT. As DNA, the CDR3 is TGTGCCAGCAGTTACTCAAGGGCGGGGGCCAAAAACATTCAGTACTTC. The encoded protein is CASSYSRAGAKNIQYF.

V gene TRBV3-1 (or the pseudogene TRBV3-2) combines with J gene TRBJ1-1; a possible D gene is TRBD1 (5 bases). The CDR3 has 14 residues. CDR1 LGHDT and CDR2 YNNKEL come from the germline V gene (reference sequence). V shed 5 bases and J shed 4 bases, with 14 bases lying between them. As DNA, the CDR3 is TGTGCCAGCAGCTCAATAGGGGTGGGCACTGAAGCTTTCTTT. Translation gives CASSSIGVGTEAFF.

The CDR3 DNA follows: TGTGCCAGTAGTCGGGGGGACAGCGAACGACTCTATGGCTACACCTTC. Translation: CASSRGDSERLYGYTF. The chain has TRBV19 and TRBJ1-2; 7 bases map to TRBD1. From germline, CDR1 is LNHDA and CDR2 SQIVND (reference sequence). The V gene end was trimmed by 5 bases and the J gene end by 4 bases; junction bases not matched to a gene: 13. This CDR3 has 16 amino acids.

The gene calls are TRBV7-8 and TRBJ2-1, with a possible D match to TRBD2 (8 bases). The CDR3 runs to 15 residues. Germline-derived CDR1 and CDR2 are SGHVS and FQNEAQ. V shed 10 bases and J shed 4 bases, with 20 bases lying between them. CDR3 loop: CAIQGGSGAYNEQFF. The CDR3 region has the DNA TGTGCCATTCAGGGGGGTAGCGGGGCGTACAATGAGCAGTTCTTC.